Here is one TCR beta chain with its context. No antigen is known for it. This record comes from a study of T-cell memory formation after mild COVID-19. Study-level points and caveats: Clones which contracted sat mainly in CM and EM if CD4+, and in EMRA if CD8+. Pre-infection memory showed some responding clones, and this suggested that cross-reactive memory joined.

Constant-segment-primed 5'RACE gave TCR alpha and TCR beta cDNA libraries with sample barcodes and UMIs. TCRdb recomputed calls from the 5' RACE reads with MiXCR, one row per CDR3 protein. The sample has about 560,000 distinct CDR3 sequences; less than 25% are singletons. The germline V gene encodes CDR1 SGHVS and CDR2 FNYEAQ. The ends were cut back, 4 bases at V and 6 bases at J, with 10 bases in the middle. The CDR3 length is 13 residues. This sequence joins TRBV7-6 and TRBJ2-1, with D tentatively TRBD2 (6 bases). Material: PBMCs or a T cell subset sorted from them (not recorded which). The receptor comes from an adult woman who had mild COVID-19 (a few samples of this study predate the infection). Cell type and time point are not known. The CDR3 is CASSSEGINEQFF. CDR3 coding DNA: TGTGCCAGCAGCTCGGAGGGGATCAATGAGCAGTTCTTC. Complete variable domain (other parts from reference TRBV7-6 and TRBJ2-1): GAGVSQSPRYKVTKRGQDVALRCDPISGHVSLYWYRQALGQGPEFLTYFNYEAQQDKSGLPNDRFSAERPEGSISTLTIQRTEQRDSAMYRCASSSEGINEQFFGPGTRLTVL.